This T cell receptor (beta chain) was identified in a study of T-cell reconstitution after alpha-beta-depleted transplantation in children. TCRbeta library preparation incorporated unique molecular identifiers. One entry per CDR3 protein, called by TCRdb with MiXCR from the PCR reads. The table lists some 550,000 distinct CDR3 sequences, approximately 16% of them singletons. This CDR3 is built from 12 residues. Germline V gene data show CDR1 as SEHNR and CDR2 as FQNEAQ (reference sequence). Trimming pared 0 bases from V and 7 bases from J, leaving 6 bases between. The chain recombines TRBV7-9 with TRBJ1-2; no clear D gene. Source: PBMCs from the stem cell graft donor, taken from the stem cell graft. This receptor was taken from a human donor who donated a stem cell graft to a child with acute lymphoblastic leukemia. The CDR3 here is CASSLALIGYTF. CDR3 sequence (DNA): TGTGCCAGCAGCTTAGCGCTGATTGGCTACACCTTC. Full variable domain (remainder filled in from reference TRBV7-9 and TRBJ1-2): DTGVSQNPRHKITKRGQNVTFRCDPISEHNRLYWYRQTLGQGPEFLTYFQNEAQLEKSRLLSDRFSAERPKGSFSTLEIQRTEQGDSAMYLCASSLALIGYTFGSGTRLTVV.